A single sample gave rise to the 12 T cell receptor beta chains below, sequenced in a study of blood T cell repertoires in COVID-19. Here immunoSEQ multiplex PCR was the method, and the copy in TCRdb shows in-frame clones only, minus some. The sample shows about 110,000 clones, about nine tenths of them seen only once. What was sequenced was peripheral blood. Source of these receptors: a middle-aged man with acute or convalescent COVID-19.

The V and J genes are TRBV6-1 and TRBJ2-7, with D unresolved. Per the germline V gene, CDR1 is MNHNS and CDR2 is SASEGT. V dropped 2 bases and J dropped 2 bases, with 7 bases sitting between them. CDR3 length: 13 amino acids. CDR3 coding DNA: TGTGCCAGCAGTGAATACACCACCTACGAGCAGTACTTC. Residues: CASSEYTTYEQYF.

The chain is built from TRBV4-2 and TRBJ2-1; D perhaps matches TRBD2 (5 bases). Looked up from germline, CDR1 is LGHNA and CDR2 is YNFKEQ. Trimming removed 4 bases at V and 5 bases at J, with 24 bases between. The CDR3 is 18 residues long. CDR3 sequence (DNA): TGTGCCAGCAGCCGCTCCTTAGCGACGGGGATAGTCAACAATGAGCAGTTCTTC. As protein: CASSRSLATGIVNNEQFF.

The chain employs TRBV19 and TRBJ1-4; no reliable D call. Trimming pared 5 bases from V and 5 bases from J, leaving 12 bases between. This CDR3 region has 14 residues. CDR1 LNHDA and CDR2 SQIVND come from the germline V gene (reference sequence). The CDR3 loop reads CASSLVRQNEKLFF. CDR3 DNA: TGTGCCAGTAGTCTCGTCAGACAAAATGAAAAACTGTTTTTT. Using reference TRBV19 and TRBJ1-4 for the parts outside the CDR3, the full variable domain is DGGITQSPKYLFRKEGQNVTLSCEQNLNHDAMYWYRQDPGQGLRLIYYSQIVNDFQKGDIAEGYSVSREKKESFPLTVTSAQKNPTAFYLCASSLVRQNEKLFFGSGTQLSVL.

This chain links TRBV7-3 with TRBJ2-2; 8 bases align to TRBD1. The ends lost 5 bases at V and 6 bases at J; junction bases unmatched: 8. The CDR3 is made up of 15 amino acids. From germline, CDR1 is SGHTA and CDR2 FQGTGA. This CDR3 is CASSPRDRHSGELFF. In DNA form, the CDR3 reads TGTGCCAGCAGCCCCCGGGACAGGCACTCCGGGGAGCTGTTTTTT.

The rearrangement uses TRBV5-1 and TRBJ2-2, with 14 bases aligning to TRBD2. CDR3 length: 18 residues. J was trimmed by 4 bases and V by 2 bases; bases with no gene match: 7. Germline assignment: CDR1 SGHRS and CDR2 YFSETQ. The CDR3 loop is CASSFGTSGSRGTGELFF. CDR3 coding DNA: TGCGCCAGCAGCTTCGGGACTAGCGGGAGTCGGGGCACCGGGGAGCTGTTTTTT.

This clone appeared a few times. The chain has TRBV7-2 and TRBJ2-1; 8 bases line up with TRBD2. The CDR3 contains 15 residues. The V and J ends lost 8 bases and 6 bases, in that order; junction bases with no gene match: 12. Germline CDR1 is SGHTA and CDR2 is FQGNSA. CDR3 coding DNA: TGTGCCAGCCTCACCGGGACTAGTTTCGTCAATGAGCAGTTCTTC. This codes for CASLTGTSFVNEQFF.

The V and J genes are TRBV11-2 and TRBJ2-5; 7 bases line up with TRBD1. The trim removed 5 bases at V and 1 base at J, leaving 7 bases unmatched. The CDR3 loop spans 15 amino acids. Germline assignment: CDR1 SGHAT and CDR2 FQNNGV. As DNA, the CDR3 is TGTGCCAGCAGCCCAGGGACAGCTGGCCAAGAGACCCAGTACTTC. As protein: CASSPGTAGQETQYF.

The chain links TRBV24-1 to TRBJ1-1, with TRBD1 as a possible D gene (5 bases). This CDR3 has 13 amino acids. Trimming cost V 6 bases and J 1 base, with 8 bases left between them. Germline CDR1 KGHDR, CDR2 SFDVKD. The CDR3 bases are TGTGCCACCAGTACAGGCTGGAACACTGAAGCTTTCTTT. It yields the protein CATSTGWNTEAFF.

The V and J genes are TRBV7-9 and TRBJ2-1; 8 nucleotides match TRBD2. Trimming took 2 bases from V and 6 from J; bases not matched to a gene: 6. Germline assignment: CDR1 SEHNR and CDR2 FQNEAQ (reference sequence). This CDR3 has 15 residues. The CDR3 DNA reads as TGTGCCAGCAGCTTACCGGGAGGGCAAGGCAATGAGCAGTTCTTC. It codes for CASSLPGGQGNEQFF.

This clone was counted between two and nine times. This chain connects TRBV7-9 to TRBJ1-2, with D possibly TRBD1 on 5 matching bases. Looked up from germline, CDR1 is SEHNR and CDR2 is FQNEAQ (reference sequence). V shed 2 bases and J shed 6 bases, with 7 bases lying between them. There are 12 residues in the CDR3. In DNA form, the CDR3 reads TGTGCCAGCAGCTTAAAAGGGGATGGCTACACCTTC. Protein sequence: CASSLKGDGYTF. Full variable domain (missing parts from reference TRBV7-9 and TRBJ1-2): DTGVSQNPRHKITKRGQNVTFRCDPISEHNRLYWYRQTLGQGPEFLTYFQNEAQLEKSRLLSDRFSAERPKGSFSTLEIQRTEQGDSAMYLCASSLKGDGYTFGSGTRLTVV.

The CDR3 DNA reads TGTGCCAGCAGTTACCATACAGGGGGTGACACTGAAGCTTTCTTT. Its translation is CASSYHTGGDTEAFF. V usage is TRBV6-6 and J usage is TRBJ1-1; 8 bases are shared with TRBD1. The J segment lost 3 bases and the V segment lost 2 bases, leaving 5 bases of the junction unmatched. From germline, CDR1 is MNHNY and CDR2 SVGAGI (reference sequence). The CDR3 sequence is 15 residues long.

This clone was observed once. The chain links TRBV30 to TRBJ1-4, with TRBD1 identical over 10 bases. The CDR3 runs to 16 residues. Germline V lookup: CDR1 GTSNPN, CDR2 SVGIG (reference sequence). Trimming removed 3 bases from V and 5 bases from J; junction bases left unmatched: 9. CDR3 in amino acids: CAWSGTGGQGNEKLFF. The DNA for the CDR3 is TGTGCCTGGAGCGGTACGGGGGGACAGGGGAATGAAAAACTGTTTTTT.